The rows below give T cell receptor beta chains drawn from one sample of a study of CD8 T cells in Susac syndrome. In TCRdb, the immunoSEQ multiplex PCR reads were re-called with MiXCR into one record per CDR3 protein. The data contain approximately 160,000 distinct CDR3 sequences, approximately 94% of them singletons. The source material was CD4+ T cells from PBMCs. These receptors were taken from a human donor with multiple sclerosis. Each CDR3 is given with its conserved first and last residue.

>14|TRBJ1-1|TRBV3-1
CASSHHSGDTEAFF
>12|TRBJ2-1|TRBV3-1
CASSQFGGEQFF
>14|TRBJ1-2|TRBV4-1
CASSQDSAVYGYTF
>16|TRBJ2-7|TRBV3-1
CASSLSGGTGAYEQYF
>16|TRBJ1-2|TRBV3-1
CASSRGDRGNNYGYTF
>16|TRBJ2-1|TRBV20-1
CSASVPRDRGRPEQFF
>13|TRBJ1-5|TRBV27
CASSLTFQQPQHF
>11|TRBJ1-2|TRBV3-1
CASSQFWSYTF
>14|TRBJ2-2|TRBV30
CAWSNGQNTGELFF
>16|TRBJ2-3|TRBV9
CASSVAAAGRTDTQYF
>14|TRBJ1-4|TRBV6-6
CASSSERRGEKLFF
>14|TRBJ1-1|TRBV19
CASSWAQGRFEAFF
>11|TRBJ1-1|TRBV5-6
CASSLEGAAFF
>15|TRBJ1-1|TRBV5-1
CASSLDPQGDTEAFF
>12|TRBJ2-1|TRBV5-4
CASSFVRGEQFF
>16|TRBJ2-3|TRBV2
CASSAPGAGGYGTQYF
>14|TRBJ2-7|TRBV19
CASSPRTRIYEQYF
>13|TRBJ1-5|TRBV20-1
CSAFGWGSQPQHF
>14|TRBJ2-5|TRBV15
CATSGRPQSGTQYF
>13|TRBJ1-6|TRBV30
CAWSVQAYSPLHF
>15|TRBJ2-7|TRBV5-4
CASTKSGTGTYEQYF
>12|TRBJ2-1|TRBV6-6
CASSSEGRRQFF
>15|TRBJ1-2|TRBV12-2
CASRLARWGDYGYTF
>15|TRBJ2-1|TRBV25-1
CASSILGGSYNEQFF
>15|TRBJ2-1|TRBV19
CASSIVAASYNEQFF
>12|TRBJ2-5|TRBV20-1
CSARHPQETQYF
>15|TRBJ1-1|TRBV5-1
CASRWTGVGNTEAFF
>15|TRBJ1-2|TRBV12-3/TRBV12-4
CASSPGGRGYYGYTF
>15|TRBJ1-1|TRBV20-1
CSARDRRGGDTEAFF
>13|TRBJ2-7|TRBV3-1
CASNRQGLEEQYF
>15|TRBJ1-5|TRBV20-1
CSARRGVVANQPQHF
>13|TRBJ2-3|TRBV3-1
CASSRESADTQYF
>14|TRBJ2-3|TRBV7-2
CASSFGQLTDTQYF
>13|TRBJ1-1|TRBV27
CASSSRRGAEAFF
>15|TRBJ1-2|TRBV7-9
CASSSTVQGDYGYTF
>13|TRBJ2-5|TRBV7-9
CASSGPGQETQYF
>12|TRBJ2-4|TRBV28
CASSLLLNIQYF
>14|TRBJ1-2|TRBV19
CASSPTKQGGGYTF
>13|TRBJ2-7|TRBV20-1
CSATTGTSYEQYF
>15|TRBJ2-1|TRBV24-1
CATSTPGGSYNEQFF
>14|TRBJ1-2|TRBV4-2
CASSQDRRSYGYTF
>14|TRBJ2-1|TRBV18
CASSSQGGNNEQFF
>12|TRBJ2-1|TRBV2
CASRVEYNEQFF
>13|TRBJ1-2|TRBV5-1
CASSLPGDYGYTF
>13|TRBJ1-1|TRBV5-1
CASSITGTGEAFF
>14|TRBJ2-1|TRBV20-1
CSASQGADYNEQFF
>15|TRBJ1-2|TRBV28
CASSLLGPLSYGYTF
>14|TRBJ1-2|TRBV6-5
CASSYDAGNYGYTF